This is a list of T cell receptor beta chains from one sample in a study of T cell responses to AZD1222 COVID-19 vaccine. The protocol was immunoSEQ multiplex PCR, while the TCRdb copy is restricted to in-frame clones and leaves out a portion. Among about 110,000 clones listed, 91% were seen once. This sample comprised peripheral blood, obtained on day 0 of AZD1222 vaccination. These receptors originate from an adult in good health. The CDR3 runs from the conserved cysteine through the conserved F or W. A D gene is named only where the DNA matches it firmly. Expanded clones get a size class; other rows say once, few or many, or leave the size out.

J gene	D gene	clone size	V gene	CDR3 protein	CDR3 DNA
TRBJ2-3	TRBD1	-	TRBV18	CASSPGTGAKDTQYF	TGTGCCAGCTCGCCCGGGACAGGGGCGAAAGATACGCAGTATTTT
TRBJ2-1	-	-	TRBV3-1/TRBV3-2	CASSQSEWPYNEQFF	TGTGCCAGCAGCCAAAGCGAGTGGCCTTACAATGAGCAGTTCTTC
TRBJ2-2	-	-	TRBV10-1	CASSARPGTGELFF	TGCGCCAGCAGTGCCAGACCCGGGACTGGGGAGCTGTTTTTT
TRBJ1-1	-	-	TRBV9	CASSAADSRLGHTEAFF	TGTGCCAGCAGCGCAGCCGACAGCAGACTCGGCCACACTGAAGCTTTCTTT
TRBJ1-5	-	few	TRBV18	CASSPDSGNQPQHF	TGTGCCAGCTCTCCGGATTCGGGCAATCAGCCCCAGCATTTT
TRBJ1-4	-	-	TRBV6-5	CASSTLTATNEKLFF	TGTGCCAGCAGTACCTTGACAGCAACTAATGAAAAACTGTTTTTT
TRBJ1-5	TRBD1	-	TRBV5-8	CASTRGGGNQPQHF	TGTGCCAGCACCAGGGGGGGTGGCAATCAGCCCCAGCATTTT
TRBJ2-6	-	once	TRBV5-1	CASSLAVSPGANVLTF	TGCGCCAGCAGCTTGGCTGTCAGCCCTGGGGCCAACGTCCTGACTTTC
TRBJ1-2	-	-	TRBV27	CASSSIDSGGGYTF	TGTGCCAGCAGTTCCATTGACAGCGGAGGCGGCTACACCTTC
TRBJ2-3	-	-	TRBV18	CASSPRGGDPDTQYF	TGTGCCAGCTCACCTCGAGGGGGGGATCCAGATACGCAGTATTTT
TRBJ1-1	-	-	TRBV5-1	CASSLDSGAPEAFF	TGCGCCAGCAGCTTGGACTCTGGGGCGCCTGAAGCTTTCTTT
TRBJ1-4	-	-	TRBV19	CASSPGGEGYEKLFF	TGTGCCAGTAGCCCAGGCGGGGAGGGGTATGAAAAACTGTTTTTT
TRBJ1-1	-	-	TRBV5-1	CASSPLDGSVAQAFF	TGCGCCAGCAGCCCCTTGGACGGAAGTGTTGCTCAAGCTTTCTTT
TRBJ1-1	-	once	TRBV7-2	CASMPHEDTEAFF	TGTGCCAGCATGCCTCATGAGGACACTGAAGCTTTCTTT
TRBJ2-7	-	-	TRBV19	CASSLTPSYEQYF	TGTGCCAGTAGTTTGACACCTTCCTACGAGCAGTACTTC
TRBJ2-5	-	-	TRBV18	CASSPRETQYF	TGTGCCAGCTCACCAAGAGAGACCCAGTACTTC
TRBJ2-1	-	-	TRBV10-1	CASSEGSITYNEQFF	TGCGCCAGCAGTGAGGGGAGTATAACCTACAATGAGCAGTTCTTC
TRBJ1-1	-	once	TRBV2	CASGWNTEAFF	TGTGCCAGCGGGTGGAACACTGAAGCTTTCTTT
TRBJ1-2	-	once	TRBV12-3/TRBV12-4	CASSLAPPPGYTF	TGTGCCAGCAGTTTAGCCCCGCCGCCCGGCTACACCTTC
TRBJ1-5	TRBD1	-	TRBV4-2	CASSQSPDRSKGPQHF	TGTGCCAGCAGCCAATCCCCGGACAGGTCTAAAGGGCCCCAGCATTTT
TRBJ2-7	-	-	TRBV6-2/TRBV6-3	CASSSWAQGGYEQYF	TGTGCCAGCAGTTCTTGGGCACAAGGGGGCTACGAGCAGTACTTC
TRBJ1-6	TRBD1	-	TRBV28	CASGSTGVVDSPLHF	TGTGCCAGCGGTTCGACAGGGGTAGTTGATTCACCCCTCCACTTT
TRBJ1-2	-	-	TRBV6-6	CASSPRQIYGYTF	TGTGCCAGCAGTCCCCGACAGATCTATGGCTACACCTTC
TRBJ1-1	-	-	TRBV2	CASSEEPRQAFF	TGTGCCAGCAGTGAAGAGCCCCGGCAGGCTTTCTTT
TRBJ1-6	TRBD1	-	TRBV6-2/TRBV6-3	CASSYPPGQGENIYNSPLHF	TGTGCCAGCAGTTACCCGCCGGGACAGGGTGAAAATATCTATAATTCACCCCTCCACTTT
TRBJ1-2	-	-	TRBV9	CASSVGEFGSYGYTF	TGTGCCAGCAGCGTAGGGGAGTTCGGATCCTATGGCTACACCTTC
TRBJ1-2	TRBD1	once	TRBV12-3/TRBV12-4	CASRQGLASGYTF	TGTGCCAGCAGACAGGGGTTGGCATCCGGCTACACCTTC
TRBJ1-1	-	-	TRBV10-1	CASSGTARGEAFF	TGCGCCAGCAGCGGGACGGCGCGTGGGGAAGCTTTCTTT
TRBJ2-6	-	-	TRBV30	CAWSDPSGANVLTF	TGTGCCTGGAGTGACCCCTCTGGGGCCAACGTCCTGACTTTC
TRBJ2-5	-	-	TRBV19	CASSSARETQYF	TGTGCCAGTAGTAGCGCGAGGGAGACCCAGTACTTC
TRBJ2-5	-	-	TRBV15	CATQGPQETQYF	TGTGCCACCCAGGGCCCCCAAGAGACCCAGTACTTC
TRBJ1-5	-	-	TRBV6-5	CASSPTGLNQPQHF	TGTGCCAGCAGCCCCACAGGGCTCAATCAGCCCCAGCATTTT
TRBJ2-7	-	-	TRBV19	CASSKLLAYEQYF	TGTGCCAGTAGTAAGTTGCTGGCCTACGAGCAGTACTTC
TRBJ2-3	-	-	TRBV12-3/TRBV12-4	CASSLVTDTQYF	TGTGCCAGCAGCTTGGTCACAGATACGCAGTATTTT
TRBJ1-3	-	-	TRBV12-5	CASGLARVADSGNTIYF	TGTGCTAGTGGTTTGGCGCGTGTGGCTGACTCTGGAAACACCATATATTTT
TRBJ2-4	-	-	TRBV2	CASSLEGRQNIQYF	TGTGCCAGCAGTTTGGAGGGAAGACAAAACATTCAGTACTTC